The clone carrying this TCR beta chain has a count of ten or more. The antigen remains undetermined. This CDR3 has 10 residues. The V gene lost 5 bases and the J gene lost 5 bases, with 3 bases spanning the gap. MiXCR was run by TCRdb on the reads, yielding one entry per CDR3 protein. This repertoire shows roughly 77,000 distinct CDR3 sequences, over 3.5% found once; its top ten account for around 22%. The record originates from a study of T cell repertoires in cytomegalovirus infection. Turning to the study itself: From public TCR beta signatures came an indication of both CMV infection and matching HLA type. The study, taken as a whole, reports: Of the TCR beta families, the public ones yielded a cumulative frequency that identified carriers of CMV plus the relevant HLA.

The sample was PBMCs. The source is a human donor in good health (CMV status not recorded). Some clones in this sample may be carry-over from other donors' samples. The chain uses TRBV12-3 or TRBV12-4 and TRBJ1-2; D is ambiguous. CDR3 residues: CASSKYGYTF. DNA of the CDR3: TGTGCCAGCAGTAAATATGGCTACACCTTC.